A single sample is the source of the 32 T cell receptor beta chains below, sequenced in a study of CD8 T cells in Susac syndrome. Random hexamers were used to reverse transcribe the RNA input (about 0.45 to 1 ug). MiXCR, applied by TCRdb to the immunoSEQ multiplex PCR reads, yields one record per CDR3 protein. The sample lists 150,000 to 200,000 distinct CDR3 sequences, approximately 94% occurring once. The sequencing sample was made of CD4+ T cells from PBMCs. Receptors were obtained from a human donor with multiple sclerosis.

The chain carries TRBV19 and TRBJ1-2, with 9 positions matching TRBD1. The CDR3 contains 15 residues. Unmatched junction bases numbered 12, after V lost 9 bases and J lost 4 bases. CDR1 LNHDA and CDR2 SQIVND come from the germline V gene (reference sequence). CDR3 amino acids: CASLRDRVDGYGYTF. The CDR3 DNA sequence: TGTGCCAGCCTCCGGGACAGGGTCGATGGCTATGGCTACACCTTC.

The chain recombines TRBV7-9 with TRBJ2-1; maybe TRBD1 (6 bases). The germline gives CDR1 SEHNR, CDR2 FQNEAQ (reference sequence). V was pared by 2 bases and J by 5 bases, with 10 bases between. CDR3 length equals 14 residues. The CDR3 bases are TGTGCCAGCAGCTTATACAGGGCCCACAATGAGCAGTTCTTC. Translated: CASSLYRAHNEQFF.

This rearrangement joins TRBV7-2 to TRBJ2-3; D uncertain. The germline CDR1 and CDR2 sequences are SGHTA and FQGNSA. The length of the CDR3 is 14 residues. V was trimmed by 0 bases and J by 3 bases, leaving 7 bases between them. CDR3 DNA sequence: TGTGCCAGCAGCTTAGCGGTCCGTACAGATACGCAGTATTTT. As protein: CASSLAVRTDTQYF.

This clonotype was detected only once. The genes are TRBV30 and TRBJ1-1, with D perhaps TRBD1 (6 bases). Trimming took off 2 bases at V and 1 base at J, with 11 bases between the two ends. Germline V gene sequence: CDR1 GTSNPN, CDR2 SVGIG (reference sequence). This CDR3 region has 14 residues. CDR3 loop: CAWSKGVTNTEAFF. CDR3 sequence (DNA): TGTGCCTGGAGTAAGGGGGTTACGAACACTGAAGCTTTCTTT. Full variable domain (rest looked up from reference TRBV30 and TRBJ1-1): SQTIHQWPATLVQPVGSPLSLECTVEGTSNPNLYWYRQAAGRGLQLLFYSVGIGQISSEVPQNLSASRPQDRQFILSSKKLLLSDSGFYLCAWSKGVTNTEAFFGQGTRLTVV.

J is TRBJ2-7 and V is TRBV19; 8 bases match TRBD1. With 7 bases clipped from V and 0 bases from J, the junction kept 8 bases outside the gene matches. The length of the CDR3 is 15 residues. CDR1 is LNHDA and CDR2 is SQIVND in the germline V gene (reference sequence). CDR3 nucleotides: TGTGCCAGTAAGCCCGGGACAGGAGTCTCCTACGAGCAGTACTTC. Its translation is CASKPGTGVSYEQYF.

This rearrangement joins TRBV11-2 to TRBJ2-5; no clear D. Trimming removed 5 bases at V and 2 bases at J, with 3 bases between. Germline V gene lookup returns CDR1 SGHAT and CDR2 FQNNGV. CDR3 size: 11 residues. The CDR3 bases are TGTGCCAGCAGCGAACAAGAGACCCAGTACTTC. It codes for CASSEQETQYF.

The V and J genes are TRBV29-1 and TRBJ2-2; 9 positions match TRBD1. Germline V gene lookup returns CDR1 SQVTM and CDR2 ANQGSEA. There are 15 residues in the CDR3. V trimming: 6 bases; J trimming: 3 bases; junction bases outside the gene matches: 8. The CDR3 nucleotides read TGCAGCGTGGGTCTTTGGGACAGGGACACCGGGGAGCTGTTTTTT. Amino acid sequence: CSVGLWDRDTGELFF.

The CDR3 sequence is CASSYRARRQNEQFF. The DNA for the CDR3 is TGTGCCAGCAGTTACAGGGCTCGGCGGCAAAATGAGCAGTTCTTC. The rearrangement joins TRBV6-2 or TRBV6-3 to TRBJ2-1; D remains unclear. The CDR3 is 15 residues long. Trimming pared 2 bases from V and 7 bases from J, leaving 15 bases between. Germline assignment: CDR1 MNHEY and CDR2 SVGEGT.

The chain uses TRBV28 and TRBJ1-2, with D perhaps matching TRBD1 (6 bases). There are 12 residues in the CDR3. Trimming took 10 bases from V and 8 from J, leaving 17 bases between them. Germline values: CDR1 MDHEN, CDR2 SYDVKM. CDR3 coding DNA: TGTGCCACCCATTTCAGGGGTCGGGGCTACACCTTC. Translated: CATHFRGRGYTF.

The J gene is TRBJ2-2, the V gene TRBV30; no clear D. Between the trimmed V and J ends, which lost 5 bases and 4 bases, there was a span of 14 bases. Germline V CDR1 and CDR2: GTSNPN, SVGIG (reference sequence). This CDR3 has 14 amino acids. CDR3 amino acids: CAWLFPWATGELFF. The CDR3 region has the DNA TGTGCCTGGCTTTTTCCCTGGGCCACCGGGGAGCTGTTTTTT.

This chain links TRBV29-1 with TRBJ2-1; 10 positions agree with TRBD2. V dropped 7 bases and J dropped 5; count of bases not matched to a gene: 8. Germline V lookup: CDR1 SQVTM, CDR2 ANQGSEA. The CDR3 length is 14 residues. CDR3 amino acids: CSAYGTSADNEQFF. The DNA of the CDR3 is TGCAGCGCGTACGGGACTAGCGCCGACAATGAGCAGTTCTTC.

The rearrangement uses TRBV27 and TRBJ1-2; 9 bases are a match to TRBD1. The CDR3 loop spans 13 amino acids. Trimming cost V 6 bases and J 7 bases; bases outside gene matches: 6. The V gene's germline CDR1 is MNHEY and CDR2 SMNVEV (reference sequence). In nucleotides, the CDR3 is TGTGCCAGCAGGCCACAGGGGGCTCGTGGCTACACCTTC. Its protein product is CASRPQGARGYTF.

The sample holds one count of this clonotype. J is TRBJ1-2 and V is TRBV6-2 or TRBV6-3; 9 bases are a match to TRBD1. Germline V lookup: CDR1 MNHEY, CDR2 SVGEGT. The CDR3 has 14 amino acids. Trimming cost V 7 bases and J 7 bases; bases outside gene matches: 10. The CDR3 DNA follows: TGTGCCAGCACCTCGGGACAGGGACAGGCTGGCTACACCTTC. This translates into CASTSGQGQAGYTF.

The V call is TRBV3-1, the J call TRBJ1-1; D possibly corresponds to TRBD1 (5 bases). The V gene's germline CDR1 is LGHDT and CDR2 YNNKEL (reference sequence). The CDR3 is 14 residues long. Trimming removed 3 bases from V and 7 bases from J, with 15 bases in between. CDR3 bases: TGTGCCAGCAGCCATGGGGGTGGAGTGGGTGAAGCTTTCTTT. Protein product: CASSHGGGVGEAFF. The entire variable domain, with the rest obtained from reference TRBV3-1 and TRBJ1-1, is as follows: DTAVSQTPKYLVTQMGNDKSIKCEQNLGHDTMYWYKQDSKKFLKIMFSYNNKELIINETVPNRFSPKSPDKAHLNLHINSLELGDSAVYFCASSHGGGVGEAFFGQGTRLTVV.

CDR3 sequence reads: CASSHAGFGAAKNIQYF. DNA for the CDR3: TGTGCCAGCAGCCACGCCGGGTTTGGCGCAGCCAAAAACATTCAGTACTTC. V and J are TRBV14 and TRBJ2-4; no reliable D call. This CDR3 is built from 17 residues. Looked up from germline, CDR1 is SGHDN and CDR2 is FVKESK. Trimming cost V 3 bases and J 0 bases, with 15 bases left between them.

This clonotype has a single count. The V gene is TRBV27, the J gene TRBJ1-4, with D uncertain. This CDR3 is built from 13 residues. The germline gives CDR1 MNHEY, CDR2 SMNVEV (reference sequence). Between the trimmed V and J ends, which lost 6 bases and 5 bases, there was a span of 10 bases. CDR3 nucleotides: TGTGCCAGCAGGGGCGGAGGGAATGAAAAACTGTTTTTT. It is translated as CASRGGGNEKLFF. The entire variable domain, with the rest obtained from reference TRBV27 and TRBJ1-4, is as follows: EAQVTQNPRYLITVTGKKLTVTCSQNMNHEYMSWYRQDPGLGLRQIYYSMNVEVTDKGDVPEGYKVSRKEKRNFPLILESPSPNQTSLYFCASRGGGNEKLFFGSGTQLSVL.

This sequence joins TRBV2 and TRBJ2-6; maybe TRBD1 (6 bases). V lost 6 bases and J lost 0, with 12 bases in between. The germline CDR1 and CDR2 sequences are SNHLY and FYNNEI. The CDR3 sequence is 16 residues long. The CDR3 region has the DNA TGTGCCAGCAGCCTTGGACAGCACTCTGGGGCCAACGTCCTGACTTTC. It translates to CASSLGQHSGANVLTF.

J is TRBJ2-1 and V is TRBV29-1; the match to TRBD1 covers 7 bases. The V gene's germline CDR1 is SQVTM and CDR2 ANQGSEA. V trimming: 7 bases; J trimming: 1 base; junction bases outside the gene matches: 7. The CDR3 is 14 amino acids. The DNA for the CDR3 is TGCAGCGCTGACCGGGACAGTTCCTACAATGAGCAGTTCTTC. As protein: CSADRDSSYNEQFF.

CDR3 protein: CASSTGGPMGYEQYF. In DNA form, the CDR3 reads TGTGCCAGCAGCACTGGGGGACCTATGGGCTACGAGCAGTACTTC. The chain uses TRBV28 and TRBJ2-7; tentatively, D is TRBD1 or TRBD2 (5 bases each). Germline-derived CDR1 and CDR2 are MDHEN and SYDVKM. CDR3 length: 15 amino acids. V gave up 6 bases and J gave up 3 bases, with 18 bases separating them.

The rearrangement joins TRBV9 to TRBJ1-5; D is possibly TRBD1 (5 bases). Deletions cut 1 base from V and 5 bases from J, with 16 bases between. CDR3 length: 16 amino acids. Germline values: CDR1 SGDLS, CDR2 YYNGEE. The CDR3 reads CASSVSAQLGDQPQHF. The CDR3 DNA is TGTGCCAGCAGCGTATCGGCCCAACTGGGGGATCAGCCCCAGCATTTT.

J is TRBJ1-4 and V is TRBV12-3 or TRBV12-4, with 7 bases fitting TRBD1. The CDR3 consists of 14 residues. With V trimmed by 6 bases and J by 8 bases, 9 bases remained unmatched. The chain's CDR3 is CASSRTGVGEKLFF. The CDR3 DNA reads as TGTGCCAGCAGCCGAACAGGGGTTGGAGAAAAACTGTTTTTT.

This chain joins TRBV27 and TRBJ2-7, with a possible D match to TRBD1 (6 bases). Germline CDR1 reads MNHEY; CDR2 reads SMNVEV (reference sequence). The CDR3 covers 14 residues. V gave up 5 bases and J gave up 1 base, with 12 bases separating them. The CDR3 is CASSLLRGSYEQYF. CDR3 sequence (DNA): TGTGCCAGCAGTCTCCTCAGGGGATCCTACGAGCAGTACTTC.

This clonotype showed up many times. J is TRBJ1-2 and V is TRBV12-3 or TRBV12-4; D remains unclear. V lost 3 bases to trimming and J lost 4 bases, with 3 bases between them. CDR3 size: 11 residues. CDR3 coding DNA: TGTGCCAGCAGTTTGGGCTATGGCTACACCTTC. Translated: CASSLGYGYTF.

This rearrangement joins TRBV7-9 to TRBJ1-2, with 12 nucleotides matching TRBD1. V gave up 5 bases and J gave up 0 bases; unmatched junction bases: 7. This CDR3 comprises 17 residues. Germline V gives CDR1 SEHNR, CDR2 FQNEAQ (reference sequence). The CDR3 protein is CASSPGTGGKANYGYTF. Here the CDR3 DNA reads TGTGCCAGCAGCCCCGGGACAGGGGGCAAAGCTAACTATGGCTACACCTTC.

V and J are TRBV24-1 and TRBJ2-3; the D is unclear. Between the trimmed V and J ends, which lost 4 bases and 3 bases, there was a span of 10 bases. CDR3 length: 14 residues. Germline V gene sequence: CDR1 KGHDR, CDR2 SFDVKD. CDR3 region: CATSDRAWTDTQYF. DNA of the CDR3: TGTGCCACCAGTGACCGGGCTTGGACAGATACGCAGTATTTT.

This rearrangement joins TRBV6-6 to TRBJ1-1; D is possibly TRBD1 (6 bases). V dropped 6 bases and J dropped 8 bases, with 13 bases sitting between them. The CDR3 has 12 residues. Per germline, CDR1 MNHNY and CDR2 SVGAGI (reference sequence). The CDR3 DNA follows: TGTGCCAGCAGCCCCGGGACACCAGAAGCTTTCTTT. Encoded protein: CASSPGTPEAFF.

This CDR3 is CSVEERGTNTEAFF. The DNA for the CDR3 is TGCAGCGTTGAAGAACGTGGCACGAACACTGAAGCTTTCTTT. The V gene is TRBV29-1, the J gene TRBJ1-1; unclear D gene. V was trimmed by 0 bases and J by 1 base, leaving 9 bases between them. Germline CDR1 SQVTM, CDR2 ANQGSEA. The CDR3 loop spans 14 amino acids.

The chain has TRBV11-2 and TRBJ2-5, with 8 bases fitting TRBD1. CDR3 length: 13 residues. Germline V gene lookup returns CDR1 SGHAT and CDR2 FQNNGV. The V segment lost 4 bases and the J segment 5 bases; nucleotides outside the gene matches: 3. The DNA of the CDR3 is TGTGCCAGCAGCTCAGGACAGGGTGAGACCCAGTACTTC. It yields the protein CASSSGQGETQYF.

The chain recombines TRBV29-1 with TRBJ2-5, with D possibly matching TRBD1 (6 bases). Germline V gene sequence: CDR1 SQVTM, CDR2 ANQGSEA. V lost 4 bases, J lost 5 bases, and 14 bases lay in between. The CDR3 length is 13 residues. The CDR3 reads CSVVQGLGETQYF. CDR3 nucleotides: TGCAGCGTTGTCCAGGGGTTGGGGGAGACCCAGTACTTC.

This clonotype was picked up one time. The chain couples TRBV7-2 to TRBJ2-3; 8 bases are a match to TRBD2. Unmatched junction bases numbered 8, after V lost 3 bases and J lost 6 bases. The CDR3 contains 15 residues. Germline values: CDR1 SGHTA, CDR2 FQGNSA. The CDR3 reads CASSFSGTGIDTQYF. The DNA of the CDR3 is TGTGCCAGCAGCTTTAGCGGGACTGGGATTGATACGCAGTATTTT.

This clonotype was detected a few times. At one boundary the junction diverges from the germline segment, which might be a read error. The chain is built from TRBV5-1 and TRBJ2-7, with 10 positions matching TRBD2. The CDR3 is made up of 14 amino acids. Germline values: CDR1 SGHRS, CDR2 YFSETQ. CDR3 in amino acids: CASSLAGGSYEQYF. CDR3 nucleotide sequence: TGTGCCAGCAGTTTAGCGGGGGGAAGCTACGAGCAGTACTTC.

The rearrangement joins TRBV18 to TRBJ1-1, with a possible D match to TRBD1 (6 bases). CDR3 length: 15 amino acids. Germline CDR1 and CDR2: KGHSH and LQKENI. V dropped 4 bases and J dropped 3 bases, with 15 bases sitting between them. The CDR3 nucleotides read TGTGCCAGCTCACGATTACAGGGAATGGACACTGAAGCTTTCTTT. Amino acid sequence: CASSRLQGMDTEAFF.